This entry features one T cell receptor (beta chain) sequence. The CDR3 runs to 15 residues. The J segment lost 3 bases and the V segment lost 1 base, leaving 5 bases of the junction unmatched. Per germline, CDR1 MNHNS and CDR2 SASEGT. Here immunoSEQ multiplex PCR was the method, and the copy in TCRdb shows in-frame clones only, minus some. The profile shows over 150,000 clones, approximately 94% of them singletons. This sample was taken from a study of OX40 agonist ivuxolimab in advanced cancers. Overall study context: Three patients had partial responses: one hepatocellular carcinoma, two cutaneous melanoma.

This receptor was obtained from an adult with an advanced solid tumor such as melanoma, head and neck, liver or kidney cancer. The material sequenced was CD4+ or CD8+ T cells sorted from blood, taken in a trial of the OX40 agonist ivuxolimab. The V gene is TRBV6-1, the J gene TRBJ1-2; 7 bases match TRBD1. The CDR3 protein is CASSEGQGGYYGYTF. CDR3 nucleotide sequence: TGTGCCAGCAGTGAAGGACAGGGTGGTTACTATGGCTACACCTTC.